Below are 6 T cell receptor beta chains sequenced from a single sample in a study of radiotherapy plus CTLA-4 blockade in lung cancer. This table comes from immunoSEQ multiplex PCR, and its TCRdb copy is limited to in-frame clones, with some not included. The sample lists about 84,000 clones; approximately 75% were seen once. The specimen was peripheral blood, collected from a patient treated with radiotherapy plus ipilimumab. These receptors were taken from a human donor with non-small cell lung cancer that progressed on radiotherapy plus ipilimumab.

The chain combines TRBV5-1 with TRBJ2-1, with D tentatively TRBD2 (6 bases). V lost 4 bases to trimming and J lost 6 bases, with 23 bases between them. Germline V gives CDR1 SGHRS, CDR2 YFSETQ. This CDR3 contains 17 residues. CDR3 protein: CASSLRALSSGGNEQFF. The CDR3 nucleotides read TGCGCCAGCAGCCTCAGAGCTTTATCCTCCGGGGGCAATGAGCAGTTCTTC.

The rearrangement uses TRBV28 and TRBJ1-2, with 9 positions matching TRBD1. This CDR3 is built from 16 residues. From germline, CDR1 is MDHEN and CDR2 SYDVKM. V gave up 5 bases and J gave up 2 bases; unmatched junction bases: 9. In DNA, the CDR3 is TGTGCCAGCAGTCTTCCGGGACAGGGTACCAACTATGGCTACACCTTC. This gives the protein CASSLPGQGTNYGYTF.

The CDR3 nucleotides read TGTGCCAGCACTACTACCGGTTCAGAGCAGTTCTTC. Translated: CASTTTGSEQFF. This chain connects TRBV2 to TRBJ2-1; D gene uncertain. V was clipped by 7 bases and J by 10 bases, with 14 bases between them. CDR1 and CDR2 from the germline V gene are SNHLY and FYNNEI. The CDR3 has 12 amino acids.

J is TRBJ1-2 and V is TRBV10-2, with D uncertain. V lost 2 bases and J lost 2, with 6 bases in between. Germline V CDR1 and CDR2: WSHSY, SAAADI. The CDR3 has 13 residues. Here the CDR3 DNA reads TGCGCCAGCAGTGAGGGTATAAACTATGGCTACACCTTC. This encodes CASSEGINYGYTF.

The rearrangement joins TRBV19 to TRBJ2-1; weak D call: TRBD2 (5 bases). The germline gives CDR1 LNHDA, CDR2 SQIVND (reference sequence). V was trimmed by 5 bases and J by 4 bases, leaving 18 bases between them. The CDR3 runs 16 residues. The CDR3 DNA is TGTGCCAGTAGTGGACGGACTCCGGTCACTTACAATGAGCAGTTCTTC. This encodes CASSGRTPVTYNEQFF.

This sequence joins TRBV29-1 and TRBJ1-2, with D tentatively TRBD1 (5 bases). The CDR3 has 15 residues. V was clipped by 7 bases and J by 0 bases, with 18 bases between them. Germline-derived CDR1 and CDR2 are SQVTM and ANQGSEA. The CDR3 sequence is CSAPVGGNSNYGYTF. CDR3 coding DNA: TGCAGCGCACCGGTGGGGGGGAATTCTAACTATGGCTACACCTTC.